A selection of T cell receptor beta chains follows, all from one sample in a study of molecular identifiers for immune sequencing clone quantification. TCRdb redid the calling of the PCR reads with MiXCR, one entry per CDR3 protein. Among tens of thousands of distinct CDR3 sequences listed, around a sixth were seen once. The sample was naive CD8+ T cells from blood, with Jurkat cell RNA spiked in. All receptors derive from a human donor in good health. Some libraries in this study had Jurkat cell RNA spiked in. Both conserved end residues are part of each CDR3. The order of the fields is CDR3 protein, J gene, V gene, clone size. Not all rows give a size; the values are once, few, many and, for expanded clones, a class.

CDR3aa: CASRRQGGNQPQHF
j_gene: TRBJ1-5
v_gene: TRBV28
abundance: NA

CDR3aa: CASSVVPGANTGELFF
j_gene: TRBJ2-2
v_gene: TRBV9
abundance: many

CDR3aa: CSVEEQGAPTF
j_gene: TRBJ1-2
v_gene: TRBV29-1
abundance: many

CDR3aa: CANSPRGRYGYTF
j_gene: TRBJ1-2
v_gene: TRBV28
abundance: many

CDR3aa: CASSLSPTGYYGYTF
j_gene: TRBJ1-2
v_gene: TRBV27
abundance: many

CDR3aa: CASSADRVGYTF
j_gene: TRBJ1-2
v_gene: TRBV9
abundance: NA

CDR3aa: CASSSSRLARGYEQYF
j_gene: TRBJ2-7
v_gene: TRBV6-2/TRBV6-3
abundance: many

CDR3aa: CASSYAPGLETQYF
j_gene: TRBJ2-5
v_gene: TRBV6-6
abundance: many

CDR3aa: CASSQDRFTGGFEQYF
j_gene: TRBJ2-7
v_gene: TRBV4-3
abundance: few

CDR3aa: CASSTRLADDYNEQFF
j_gene: TRBJ2-1
v_gene: TRBV9
abundance: many

CDR3aa: CASSLPLAPYEQYF
j_gene: TRBJ2-7
v_gene: TRBV7-2
abundance: many

CDR3aa: CASSQDPGAGSPLHF
j_gene: TRBJ1-6
v_gene: TRBV4-3
abundance: many

CDR3aa: CASSPRLAGGSDGDTQYF
j_gene: TRBJ2-3
v_gene: TRBV3-1
abundance: few

CDR3aa: CASSYSGQGIEQYF
j_gene: TRBJ2-7
v_gene: TRBV6-5
abundance: many

CDR3aa: CATSDSDGNTEAFF
j_gene: TRBJ1-1
v_gene: TRBV24-1
abundance: NA

CDR3aa: CASSPSAAAGAFF
j_gene: TRBJ1-1
v_gene: TRBV9
abundance: many

CDR3aa: CASSPWTDNEQFF
j_gene: TRBJ2-1
v_gene: TRBV3-1
abundance: many

CDR3aa: CASSDLPGPRGTQYF
j_gene: TRBJ2-3
v_gene: TRBV6-4
abundance: many

CDR3aa: CASSSGQGVSTGELFF
j_gene: TRBJ2-2
v_gene: TRBV7-8
abundance: NA

CDR3aa: CASSSDRNSPLHF
j_gene: TRBJ1-6
v_gene: TRBV7-1
abundance: few

CDR3aa: CASSTTSANEQFF
j_gene: TRBJ2-1
v_gene: TRBV7-9
abundance: many

CDR3aa: CASSSAGSPSYEQYF
j_gene: TRBJ2-7
v_gene: TRBV19
abundance: many

CDR3aa: CASSPLAESAYEQYF
j_gene: TRBJ2-7
v_gene: TRBV4-1
abundance: many

CDR3aa: CASSPSDRTGTLHF
j_gene: TRBJ1-6
v_gene: TRBV12-3/TRBV12-4
abundance: many